A single sample gave rise to the 10 T cell receptor beta chains below, sequenced in a study of patients and donors after allogeneic stem cell transplantation. TCRdb re-derived calls from the RT-PCR reads in MiXCR, one entry per CDR3 protein. The sample holds 900,000 to 1,000,000 distinct CDR3 sequences, approximately 18% seen once. Sequencing was carried out using blood, either unsorted or a sorted T cell fraction (not recorded which). Source of these receptors: a human donor who was either an allogeneic HSCT recipient or a stem cell or donor lymphocyte infusion donor (not recorded which). It is not recorded whose cells these are; they may come from a transplant donor.

This clonotype was observed many times. V gene TRBV9 combines with J gene TRBJ2-3, with TRBD2 matching over 10 bases. The germline V gene has CDR1 SGDLS and CDR2 YYNGEE. The CDR3 is 15 amino acids. The V gene end was trimmed by 4 bases and the J gene end by 5 bases; junction bases not matched to a gene: 7. The CDR3 protein is CASSSTSGGGDTQYF. The CDR3 coding sequence is TGTGCCAGCAGCTCGACGAGCGGGGGGGGAGATACGCAGTATTTT.

This clonotype was picked up a small number of times. The V call is TRBV5-1, the J call TRBJ1-6; D possibly corresponds to TRBD1 (6 bases). This CDR3 has 18 residues. Trimming took off 5 bases at V and 6 bases at J, with 24 bases between the two ends. Germline V gives CDR1 SGHRS, CDR2 YFSETQ. CDR3 sequence reads: CASRLGRRIRGGNSPLHF. CDR3 DNA sequence: TGCGCCAGCAGACTTGGTCGTCGTATCAGGGGCGGTAATTCACCCCTCCACTTT.

In this sample, this clonotype turned up a few times. The chain carries TRBV2 and TRBJ2-2; D may match TRBD1 or TRBD2 (5 bases each). CDR1 is SNHLY, CDR2 FYNNEI, per germline. Trimming took off 10 bases at V and 4 bases at J, with 10 bases between the two ends. The CDR3 length is 12 residues. The CDR3 DNA is TGTGCCACGGGACGACCCACCGGGGAGCTGTTTTTT. This encodes CATGRPTGELFF. Full variable domain (rest looked up from reference TRBV2 and TRBJ2-2): EPEVTQTPSHQVTQMGQEVILRCVPISNHLYFYWYRQILGQKVEFLVSFYNNEISEKSEIFDDQFSVERPDGSNFTLKIRSTKLEDSAMYFCATGRPTGELFFGEGSRLTVL.

The chain combines TRBV3-1 with TRBJ2-1; D tentatively reads TRBD1 or TRBD2 (5 bases each). Trimming took off 7 bases at V and 5 bases at J, with 15 bases between the two ends. CDR3 length: 14 residues. CDR1 is LGHDT and CDR2 is YNNKEL in the germline V gene (reference sequence). Here the CDR3 reads CASTSGLADNEQFF. CDR3 nucleotide sequence: TGTGCCAGCACATCAGGGCTAGCTGACAATGAGCAGTTCTTC.

In this sample, this clonotype turned up a few times. The J gene is TRBJ2-3, the V gene TRBV30; possibly TRBD1 for D (5 bases). The V gene lost 2 bases and the J gene lost 5 bases, with 8 bases spanning the gap. The V gene's germline CDR1 is GTSNPN and CDR2 SVGIG (reference sequence). The CDR3 is made up of 12 amino acids. CDR3 coding DNA: TGTGCCTGGAGTCCCCAGGGAGATACGCAGTATTTT. Residues: CAWSPQGDTQYF.

The table lists this clonotype with many counts. The V and J genes are TRBV5-1 and TRBJ2-3; D remains unclear. The CDR3 has 13 residues. The V gene lost 6 bases and the J gene lost 1 base, with 9 bases spanning the gap. CDR1 SGHRS and CDR2 YFSETQ come from the germline V gene. CDR3 DNA: TGCGCCAGCACCCGGCAGGGCACAGATACGCAGTATTTT. Its protein is CASTRQGTDTQYF.

This clonotype was detected only a few times. The CDR3 DNA reads as TGTGCCAGCAGCCAACTAGCGGGAGGGCCATGGGGCACACATGAGCAGTTCTTC. Amino acids: CASSQLAGGPWGTHEQFF. The chain employs TRBV3-1 and TRBJ2-1; 12 bases map to TRBD2. Germline trimming cut 2 bases from V and 8 bases from J; bases unmatched to any gene: 13. CDR1 is LGHDT and CDR2 is YNNKEL in the germline V gene (reference sequence). The CDR3 is made up of 18 amino acids.

In this sample, this clonotype turned up many times. The CDR3, as DNA: TGCAGCTTTCCTCCGAGACAGGGGGGCACTGAAGCTTTCTTT. Translating it yields CSFPPRQGGTEAFF. This chain links TRBV29-1 with TRBJ1-1; 9 bases agree with TRBD1. Per the germline V gene, CDR1 is SQVTM and CDR2 is ANQGSEA. The CDR3 consists of 14 residues. V was clipped by 8 bases and J by 4 bases; unmatched bases: 11. The full variable domain, completed using reference TRBV29-1 and TRBJ1-1, is SAVISQKPSRDICQRGTSLTIQCQVDSQVTMMFWYRQQPGQSLTLIATANQGSEATYESGFVIDKFPISRPNLTFSTLTVSNMSPEDSSIYLCSFPPRQGGTEAFFGQGTRLTVV.

The V gene is TRBV2, the J gene TRBJ2-5; D might be TRBD1 (5 bases). Germline CDR1 is SNHLY and CDR2 is FYNNEI. The V gene lost 11 bases and the J gene lost 5 bases, with 15 bases spanning the gap. This CDR3 is built from 12 residues. The CDR3 here is CAGAVPQETQYF. As DNA, the CDR3 is TGTGCCGGGGCTGTCCCCCAGGAGACCCAGTACTTC.

The chain employs TRBV28 and TRBJ2-2, with 8 bases aligning to TRBD1. The CDR3 is 16 amino acids. Germline CDR1 is MDHEN and CDR2 is SYDVKM. The trim removed 4 bases at V and 2 bases at J, leaving 6 bases unmatched. CDR3 loop: CASSWTGRKNTGELFF. CDR3 DNA: TGTGCCAGCAGTTGGACAGGGCGCAAAAACACCGGGGAGCTGTTTTTT.